This TCR beta chain appears in the sequencing data of a study of early T cells in non-severe SARS-CoV-2 infection. Study details: Sequencing was performed on bulk RNA from unsorted whole blood, leaving chains unpaired.

Separate cDNA molecules each had unique molecular identifiers attached to them. TCRdb fed the 5' RACE reads into MiXCR, producing one record per CDR3 protein. The sample includes about 69,000 distinct CDR3 sequences, 10% to 15% of them seen just once. Study-level points and caveats: VDJdb matching skewed toward anti-spike CD8 responses, missing private and CD4 specificities.

The CDR3 spans 14 residues. Germline V CDR1 and CDR2: MGHRA, YSYEKL. V was trimmed by 1 base and J by 9 bases, leaving 13 bases between them. This clonotype occurred many times. As yet, its antigen is unknown. Sample: whole blood. V usage is TRBV4-1 and J usage is TRBJ2-1; tentatively, D is TRBD2 (5 bases). The TCR sequence derives from an adult who was a healthcare worker with PCR-confirmed SARS-CoV-2 infection or an uninfected control (not recorded which). The CDR3 protein is CASSQGGRFGEQFF. The CDR3 DNA reads as TGCGCCAGCAGCCAAGGTGGGAGATTCGGTGAGCAGTTCTTC.